These 21 T cell receptor beta chains were sequenced from one sample in a study of blood T cell repertoires in COVID-19. Measured with immunoSEQ multiplex PCR; TCRdb has only the in-frame clones, and not every one. The table has roughly 100,000 clones, approximately 86% seen once. The specimen was peripheral blood. These receptors all come from a man aged 50-59 years with COVID-19, enrolled during active disease.

The chain recombines TRBV5-1 with TRBJ2-3; 10 nucleotides align to TRBD2. V lost 0 bases to trimming and J lost 5 bases; unmatched junction nucleotides: 15. Germline V gene sequence: CDR1 SGHRS, CDR2 YFSETQ. This CDR3 is built from 19 residues. Here the CDR3 reads CASSLAFSLLAGGIDTQYF. CDR3 bases: TGCGCCAGCAGCTTGGCCTTTTCCCTGTTAGCGGGGGGAATAGATACGCAGTATTTT.

The genes are TRBV7-2 and TRBJ2-5; TRBD2 agrees at 8 bases. The CDR3 length is 15 residues. Germline CDR1 and CDR2: SGHTA and FQGNSA. Trimming took 1 base from V and 2 from J; bases not matched to a gene: 3. The CDR3 loop is CASSLGGGPQETQYF. The CDR3 nucleotides are TGTGCCAGCAGCTTAGGCGGGGGGCCTCAAGAGACCCAGTACTTC.

The chain has TRBV19 and TRBJ2-7, with 10 nucleotides matching TRBD1. This CDR3 contains 13 residues. The trim removed 6 bases at V and 3 bases at J, leaving 2 bases unmatched. Per germline, CDR1 LNHDA and CDR2 SQIVND (reference sequence). The CDR3 region has the DNA TGTGCCAGTAGCAGGGACAGGGGCTACGAGCAGTACTTC. Encoded protein: CASSRDRGYEQYF.

The genes are TRBV2 and TRBJ2-4, with 11 nucleotides matching TRBD1. V lost 5 bases and J lost 2; bases outside the gene matches: 14. The CDR3 covers 19 residues. The V gene's germline CDR1 is SNHLY and CDR2 FYNNEI. The CDR3 DNA reads TGTGCCAGCAGTAAGGACAGGGGGCTAATTCTTATACCCAAAAACATTCAGTACTTC. Translated, it gives CASSKDRGLILIPKNIQYF.

This chain links TRBV3-1 (or the pseudogene TRBV3-2) with TRBJ2-2, with D perhaps TRBD2 (6 bases). Germline-derived CDR1 and CDR2 are LGHDT and YNNKEL (reference sequence). V lost 0 bases to trimming and J lost 0 bases, with 17 bases between them. This CDR3 comprises 19 residues. CDR3 region: CASSQDVFPGGTNTGELFF. The CDR3 DNA follows: TGTGCCAGCAGCCAAGATGTCTTCCCCGGGGGTACGAACACCGGGGAGCTGTTTTTT.

This clone was recorded a few times. J is TRBJ2-7 and V is TRBV4-2; 7 positions agree with TRBD1. V lost 4 bases and J lost 6; bases outside the gene matches: 12. The CDR3 sequence is 15 residues long. The V gene's germline CDR1 is LGHNA and CDR2 YNFKEQ. The DNA for the CDR3 is TGTGCCAGCAGCCGGCTGGAACAGGGGACGTGCGAGCAGTACTTC. This translates into CASSRLEQGTCEQYF.

The chain links TRBV19 to TRBJ1-5, with 11 bases matching TRBD1. Trimming took 5 bases from V and 6 from J; bases not matched to a gene: 9. The CDR3 totals 16 residues. Germline V CDR1 and CDR2: LNHDA, SQIVND (reference sequence). CDR3 sequence reads: CASSPWDRGAGQPQHF. The DNA for the CDR3 is TGTGCCAGTAGTCCCTGGGACAGGGGGGCTGGTCAGCCCCAGCATTTT.

V gene TRBV25-1 combines with J gene TRBJ1-3, with D hard to call. The CDR3 runs 15 residues. From germline, CDR1 is MGHDK and CDR2 SYGVNS. The V end was cut by 3 bases, the J end by 0 bases, with 9 bases between. In nucleotides, the CDR3 is TGTGCCAGCAGTGATGGGCTTCTCTCTGGAAACACCATATATTTT. Its protein product is CASSDGLLSGNTIYF.

This clone has only one observation. The chain uses TRBV9 and TRBJ1-4; D remains ambiguous. Trimming removed 0 bases from V and 7 bases from J, with 10 bases in between. The germline CDR1 and CDR2 sequences are SGDLS and YYNGEE. The CDR3 is 14 residues long. This CDR3 is CASSVGTFPEKLFF. CDR3 nucleotides: TGTGCCAGCAGCGTAGGGACTTTCCCTGAAAAACTGTTTTTT.

This clone was recorded only once. The J gene is TRBJ2-1, the V gene TRBV18; D not certain. Germline V gene lookup returns CDR1 KGHSH and CDR2 LQKENI. V was pared by 3 bases and J by 6 bases, with 3 bases between. The CDR3 sequence is 11 residues long. This CDR3 reads CASSPRNEQFF. The CDR3 bases are TGTGCCAGCTCACCCCGCAATGAGCAGTTCTTC.

The V and J genes are TRBV18 and TRBJ1-1; weak D call: TRBD1 (6 bases). The CDR3 spans 14 residues. Germline CDR1 is KGHSH and CDR2 is LQKENI. V lost 2 bases and J 4 bases, leaving 11 bases between the germline ends. The CDR3 sequence is CASSPSGGGTEAFF. CDR3 nucleotides: TGTGCCAGCTCACCATCGGGGGGCGGCACTGAAGCTTTCTTT.

The chain links TRBV7-8 to TRBJ1-2; tentatively, D is TRBD1 (5 bases). This CDR3 region has 16 residues. V lost 0 bases and J lost 5, with 16 bases in between. Germline loops: CDR1 SGHVS, CDR2 FQNEAQ. For the CDR3, the DNA is TGTGCCAGCAGCTTAGCGCTCGGCAGGGCGGGGTATGGCTACACCTTC. Its protein product is CASSLALGRAGYGYTF.

This clone was seen a handful of times. This chain connects TRBV11-2 to TRBJ1-1; TRBD1 matches at 7 bases. Trimming removed 4 bases from V and 4 bases from J; junction bases left unmatched: 6. The CDR3 totals 14 residues. Germline lookup yields CDR1 SGHAT and CDR2 FQNNGV. In DNA, the CDR3 is TGTGCCAGCAGCTCGTACAGGGGTGGCACTGAAGCTTTCTTT. This translates into CASSSYRGGTEAFF.

The chain links TRBV19 to TRBJ1-2, with unresolved D. CDR3 length equals 14 residues. The germline V gene encodes CDR1 LNHDA and CDR2 SQIVND (reference sequence). V was cut by 4 bases and J by 3 bases, with 12 bases left in between. The CDR3 nucleotides read TGTGCCAGTAGTAAGGCCAGCGGGGACTATGGCTACACCTTC. Amino acids: CASSKASGDYGYTF.

This chain joins TRBV5-6 and TRBJ1-3; perhaps TRBD1 as D (6 bases). From germline, CDR1 is SGHDT and CDR2 YYEEEE. The CDR3 is 15 amino acids. V lost 3 bases and J 5 bases, leaving 15 bases between the germline ends. Here the CDR3 reads CASSSPGGARNTIYF. The DNA for the CDR3 is TGTGCCAGCAGCTCCCCGGGGGGGGCCCGAAACACCATATATTTT.

V gene TRBV3-1 (or the pseudogene TRBV3-2) combines with J gene TRBJ2-2; 9 bases agree with TRBD2. Germline V lookup: CDR1 LGHDT, CDR2 YNNKEL (reference sequence). This CDR3 has 17 amino acids. Trimming cost V 1 base and J 6 bases; bases outside gene matches: 9. CDR3 region: CASSQVGSGGSAGELFF. CDR3 in DNA: TGTGCCAGCAGCCAAGTGGGTAGCGGGGGATCGGCCGGGGAGCTGTTTTTT.

The CDR3 nucleotides are TGTGCCAGCAGTGATTTTACAGGTGCTAATCAGCCCCAGCATTTT. Its translation: CASSDFTGANQPQHF. The chain couples TRBV6-1 to TRBJ1-5, with a possible D match to TRBD1 (5 bases). The CDR3 covers 15 residues. In germline, CDR1 is MNHNS, CDR2 SASEGT. The germline V and J ends were trimmed by 3 bases and 4 bases, with 13 bases remaining between them.

The chain uses TRBV3-1 (or the pseudogene TRBV3-2) and TRBJ1-6, with 10 nucleotides matching TRBD1. The CDR3 extends over 15 amino acids. J lost 6 bases, V lost 4 bases, and 3 bases had no gene match. Germline V gene data show CDR1 as LGHDT and CDR2 as YNNKEL (reference sequence). CDR3 sequence reads: CASSPRDRGNSPLHF. DNA of the CDR3: TGTGCCAGCAGCCCCCGGGACAGGGGTAATTCACCCCTCCACTTT.

V usage is TRBV7-2 and J usage is TRBJ2-1; 11 nucleotides match TRBD1. The trim removed 5 bases at V and 3 bases at J, leaving 12 bases unmatched. The CDR3 loop spans 18 amino acids. Germline V gene lookup returns CDR1 SGHTA and CDR2 FQGNSA. In DNA form, the CDR3 reads TGTGCCAGCAGCGCAACACCATGGACAGGGGGCGTCTACAATGAGCAGTTCTTC. The encoded protein is CASSATPWTGGVYNEQFF.

This chain connects TRBV5-1 to TRBJ2-2; 8 bases line up with TRBD2. The junction had 4 bases not matched to a gene; V was cut back by 3 bases and J by 0 bases. Germline CDR1 and CDR2: SGHRS and YFSETQ. The CDR3 runs to 16 residues. The CDR3 sequence is CASSSRGASNTGELFF. In nucleotides, the CDR3 is TGCGCCAGCAGCTCGCGGGGGGCCTCGAACACCGGGGAGCTGTTTTTT. Full variable domain (rest looked up from reference TRBV5-1 and TRBJ2-2): KAGVTQTPRYLIKTRGQQVTLSCSPISGHRSVSWYQQTPGQGLQFLFEYFSETQRNKGNFPGRFSGRQFSNSRSEMNVSTLELGDSALYLCASSSRGASNTGELFFGEGSRLTVL.

The genes are TRBV4-1 and TRBJ1-2; unclear D gene. This CDR3 region has 16 residues. V was shortened by 0 bases and J by 4 bases, with 15 bases between the two germline ends. Germline V gives CDR1 MGHRA, CDR2 YSYEKL. The CDR3, as DNA: TGCGCCAGCAGCCAAGAGTCCACTCCTAACGGCTATGGCTACACCTTC. Translation gives CASSQESTPNGYGYTF.